This T cell receptor (beta chain) was profiled in a study of blood T cell repertoires in COVID-19. Overall study: The study drew acute and convalescent COVID-19 samples from the United States, Italy and Spain. In each case, the material was cDNA or gDNA derived from T cells, B-cell-depleted T cells, or PBMCs.

This CDR3 is 15 amino acids long. Germline CDR1 reads MDHEN; CDR2 reads SYDVKM. Trimming shortened V by 5 bases and J by 5 bases, and 18 bases separated the two germline ends. As handled by the study authors: Researchers report that nucleated cell counts were estimated from reference gene primer amplification. Assay: immunoSEQ multiplex PCR; the TCRdb copy retains only in-frame clones and omits some. The DNA was the basis for D and trimming; V, J and clone size are from that table. This table holds 100,000 to 150,000 clones, approximately 82% found once. The specimen was peripheral blood. The genes are TRBV28 and TRBJ1-1; tentatively, D is TRBD1 (5 bases). The TCR sequence derives from a man at least 80 years old with active or convalescent COVID-19. CDR3: CASSPGGQKGTEAFF. The DNA of the CDR3 is TGTGCCAGCAGTCCCGGAGGGCAGAAGGGGACTGAAGCTTTCTTT.